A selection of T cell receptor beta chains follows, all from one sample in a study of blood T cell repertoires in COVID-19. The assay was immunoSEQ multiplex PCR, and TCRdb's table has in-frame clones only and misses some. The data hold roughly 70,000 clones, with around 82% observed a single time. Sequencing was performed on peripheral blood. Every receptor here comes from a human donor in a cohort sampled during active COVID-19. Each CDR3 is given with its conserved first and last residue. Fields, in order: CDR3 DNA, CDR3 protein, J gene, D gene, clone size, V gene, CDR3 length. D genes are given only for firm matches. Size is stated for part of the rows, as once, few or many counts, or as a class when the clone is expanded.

cdr3_nt: TGTGCCAGCAGCCCAGGACTAGCGGGAGTCTACGAGCAGTACTTC; cdr3_aa: CASSPGLAGVYEQYF; j_call: TRBJ2-7; d_call: TRBD2; clone_size: once; v_call: TRBV5-4; cdr3_length: 15
cdr3_nt: TGTGCCAGCAGCCCCCTCATAAGCGGGGGGAGCTCTGGGGCCAACGTCCTGACTTTC; cdr3_aa: CASSPLISGGSSGANVLTF; j_call: TRBJ2-6; d_call: TRBD2; clone_size: -; v_call: TRBV7-8; cdr3_length: 19
cdr3_nt: TGCGCCAGCAGCCAAGATCAGGGACTCCCTCTGTTCTTC; cdr3_aa: CASSQDQGLPLFF; j_call: TRBJ2-1; d_call: -; clone_size: few; v_call: TRBV4-1; cdr3_length: 13
cdr3_nt: TGTGCCAGTAGGGCGCAAGACAGGGGATGGAACACTGAAGCTTTCTTT; cdr3_aa: CASRAQDRGWNTEAFF; j_call: TRBJ1-1; d_call: TRBD1; clone_size: -; v_call: TRBV19; cdr3_length: 16
cdr3_nt: TGTGCCAGTAGTATAGATCGAGGCACAGATACGCAGTATTTT; cdr3_aa: CASSIDRGTDTQYF; j_call: TRBJ2-3; d_call: -; clone_size: -; v_call: TRBV19; cdr3_length: 14
cdr3_nt: TGTGCCAGCAGCCAATCGGGGAGGGCTCAGCATTTT; cdr3_aa: CASSQSGRAQHF; j_call: TRBJ1-5; d_call: -; clone_size: -; v_call: TRBV16; cdr3_length: 12
cdr3_nt: TGTGCCAGTAGTACCGCGACAGGGAGTTATAATTCACCCCTCCACTTT; cdr3_aa: CASSTATGSYNSPLHF; j_call: TRBJ1-6; d_call: TRBD1; clone_size: -; v_call: TRBV19; cdr3_length: 16
cdr3_nt: TGTGCCAGCAGCTTATCGGACAGGGGGCTTGGTGAGACCCAGTACTTC; cdr3_aa: CASSLSDRGLGETQYF; j_call: TRBJ2-5; d_call: TRBD1; clone_size: -; v_call: TRBV7-2; cdr3_length: 16
cdr3_nt: TGTGCCAGCAGAGGTAACGGGGGTGGTAATCAGCCCCAGCATTTT; cdr3_aa: CASRGNGGGNQPQHF; j_call: TRBJ1-5; d_call: -; clone_size: -; v_call: TRBV27; cdr3_length: 15
cdr3_nt: TGTGCCAGCTCACCACTGGCTAAGGACAGGGGAGAAAACGAGCAGTACTTC; cdr3_aa: CASSPLAKDRGENEQYF; j_call: TRBJ2-7; d_call: TRBD1; clone_size: -; v_call: TRBV18; cdr3_length: 17
cdr3_nt: TGTGCCAGCAGCCAGGACTACACAGATACGCAGTATTTT; cdr3_aa: CASSQDYTDTQYF; j_call: TRBJ2-3; d_call: -; clone_size: few; v_call: TRBV3-1/TRBV3-2; cdr3_length: 13
cdr3_nt: TGTGCCAGCAGCCAAGAGTTACAAACCTACGAGCAGTACTTC; cdr3_aa: CASSQELQTYEQYF; j_call: TRBJ2-7; d_call: -; clone_size: -; v_call: TRBV3-1/TRBV3-2; cdr3_length: 14
cdr3_nt: TGTGCCAGCAGCCGGGACAGGGGGCGGGCGAACACCGGGGAGCTGTTTTTT; cdr3_aa: CASSRDRGRANTGELFF; j_call: TRBJ2-2; d_call: TRBD1; clone_size: -; v_call: TRBV2; cdr3_length: 17
cdr3_nt: TGCGCCAGCAGCCAACTACCCCTCCCTAGCGGGAGGGCCAACGAGCAGTACTTC; cdr3_aa: CASSQLPLPSGRANEQYF; j_call: TRBJ2-7; d_call: TRBD2; clone_size: -; v_call: TRBV4-1; cdr3_length: 18
cdr3_nt: TGTGCCAGCAGTTACTCGAGGTCTGGGGCCAACGTCCTGACTTTC; cdr3_aa: CASSYSRSGANVLTF; j_call: TRBJ2-6; d_call: -; clone_size: -; v_call: TRBV6-2/TRBV6-3; cdr3_length: 15
cdr3_nt: TGTGCCAGCAGAGGAATTACCGGGACAGGGACCGATACGCAGTATTTT; cdr3_aa: CASRGITGTGTDTQYF; j_call: TRBJ2-3; d_call: TRBD1; clone_size: -; v_call: TRBV28; cdr3_length: 16
cdr3_nt: TGTGCCAGCAGCTCACAGGGGGAGGCCTACGAGCAGTACTTC; cdr3_aa: CASSSQGEAYEQYF; j_call: TRBJ2-7; d_call: TRBD1; clone_size: -; v_call: TRBV5-4; cdr3_length: 14
cdr3_nt: TGTGCCAGCAGTTTAGGCCAGGCGAACACCGGGGAGCTGTTTTTT; cdr3_aa: CASSLGQANTGELFF; j_call: TRBJ2-2; d_call: -; clone_size: -; v_call: TRBV28; cdr3_length: 15
cdr3_nt: TGCAGCGTTGGTGGGGTAGGGGACGAGCAGTACTTC; cdr3_aa: CSVGGVGDEQYF; j_call: TRBJ2-7; d_call: -; clone_size: -; v_call: TRBV29-1; cdr3_length: 12
cdr3_nt: TGTGCCAGCAGGACGGGACAGGCGGGCAATCAGCCCCAGCATTTT; cdr3_aa: CASRTGQAGNQPQHF; j_call: TRBJ1-5; d_call: TRBD1; clone_size: -; v_call: TRBV6-4; cdr3_length: 15
cdr3_nt: TGTGCCAGCAGTTTCCCCAGCTCTGGAAACACCATATATTTT; cdr3_aa: CASSFPSSGNTIYF; j_call: TRBJ1-3; d_call: -; clone_size: -; v_call: TRBV28; cdr3_length: 14
cdr3_nt: TGCGCCAGCAGCAGGGGACAGGGGAACTACAATGAGCAGTTCTTC; cdr3_aa: CASSRGQGNYNEQFF; j_call: TRBJ2-1; d_call: TRBD1; clone_size: -; v_call: TRBV5-1; cdr3_length: 15
cdr3_nt: TGCGCCAGCAGCTTGGGACAGGGGAATTCACCCCTCCACTTT; cdr3_aa: CASSLGQGNSPLHF; j_call: TRBJ1-6; d_call: TRBD1; clone_size: -; v_call: TRBV5-1; cdr3_length: 14
cdr3_nt: TGTGCCAGCAGCTCATACGAGGCGGGAGGCGGAGTGGGGGAAATTGGGGAGCTGTTTTTT; cdr3_aa: CASSSYEAGGGVGEIGELFF; j_call: TRBJ2-2; d_call: TRBD2; clone_size: -; v_call: TRBV7-7; cdr3_length: 20
cdr3_nt: TGTGCCAGCAGCCCCACCACAGGGGGCGCCGGTGAAAAACTGTTTTTT; cdr3_aa: CASSPTTGGAGEKLFF; j_call: TRBJ1-4; d_call: TRBD1; clone_size: -; v_call: TRBV7-2; cdr3_length: 16
cdr3_nt: TGTGCCAGCAACATCCTAGCGGGAGGGCCTGATGAGCAGTTCTTC; cdr3_aa: CASNILAGGPDEQFF; j_call: TRBJ2-1; d_call: TRBD2; clone_size: -; v_call: TRBV6-6; cdr3_length: 15
cdr3_nt: TGTGCCTGGAGTGTTTTTGGGGCGGCCGAGCAGTACTTC; cdr3_aa: CAWSVFGAAEQYF; j_call: TRBJ2-7; d_call: -; clone_size: -; v_call: TRBV30; cdr3_length: 13
cdr3_nt: TGTGCCAGCAGCTTATCAGGCTCTGGGGCCAACGTCCTGACTTTC; cdr3_aa: CASSLSGSGANVLTF; j_call: TRBJ2-6; d_call: -; clone_size: -; v_call: TRBV7-2; cdr3_length: 15
cdr3_nt: TGTGCCATCAGTGCGCCGGGATCGGGATTGGAAGAGACCCAGTACTTC; cdr3_aa: CAISAPGSGLEETQYF; j_call: TRBJ2-5; d_call: -; clone_size: -; v_call: TRBV10-3; cdr3_length: 16
cdr3_nt: TGCAGTGCTAGTAGCGGGGGGCCAAACATTCAGTACTTC; cdr3_aa: CSASSGGPNIQYF; j_call: TRBJ2-4; d_call: TRBD2; clone_size: -; v_call: TRBV20-1; cdr3_length: 13
cdr3_nt: TGCGCCAGCAGTGACAGGGTAGCGGGAGGGCGGTACGAGCAGTACTTC; cdr3_aa: CASSDRVAGGRYEQYF; j_call: TRBJ2-7; d_call: TRBD2; clone_size: -; v_call: TRBV10-2; cdr3_length: 16
cdr3_nt: TGTGCCTGGAGTGGGGCTAGCGGGAGAGGGTACGAGCAGTACTTC; cdr3_aa: CAWSGASGRGYEQYF; j_call: TRBJ2-7; d_call: TRBD2; clone_size: -; v_call: TRBV30; cdr3_length: 15
cdr3_nt: TGCGCCAGCAGCCAAGTAGGAGGGGAGAGGTCGGGGCAGTTCTTC; cdr3_aa: CASSQVGGERSGQFF; j_call: TRBJ2-1; d_call: -; clone_size: few; v_call: TRBV4-1; cdr3_length: 15
cdr3_nt: TGTGCCAGCAGTACACGGGTAGCGGGGGTCAATGAGCAGTTCTTC; cdr3_aa: CASSTRVAGVNEQFF; j_call: TRBJ2-1; d_call: TRBD2; clone_size: -; v_call: TRBV28; cdr3_length: 15
cdr3_nt: TGTGCCATCAGTGAGCCGGGACAGGACGGAAACACCATATATTTT; cdr3_aa: CAISEPGQDGNTIYF; j_call: TRBJ1-3; d_call: TRBD1; clone_size: -; v_call: TRBV10-3; cdr3_length: 15
cdr3_nt: TGTGCCAGCAGCCCTCGGACTAGCGGGAAAGGGGCGGACACCGGGGAGCTGTTTTTT; cdr3_aa: CASSPRTSGKGADTGELFF; j_call: TRBJ2-2; d_call: TRBD2; clone_size: -; v_call: TRBV7-7; cdr3_length: 19
cdr3_nt: TGTGCCAGCAGGCCCGGACTCATTAGCAATCAGCCCCAGCATTTT; cdr3_aa: CASRPGLISNQPQHF; j_call: TRBJ1-5; d_call: -; clone_size: -; v_call: TRBV27; cdr3_length: 15
cdr3_nt: TGTGCCAGCAGTTATGATAACAGGGGGTGGGAGACCCAGTACTTC; cdr3_aa: CASSYDNRGWETQYF; j_call: TRBJ2-5; d_call: TRBD1; clone_size: -; v_call: TRBV6-5; cdr3_length: 15
cdr3_nt: TGCATACCTAGCGGGCGGTTGGGGGGCTACACCTTC; cdr3_aa: CIPSGRLGGYTF; j_call: TRBJ1-2; d_call: -; clone_size: -; v_call: TRBV29-1; cdr3_length: 12
cdr3_nt: TGTGCCAGCAGCGGGGCTTCAGCGGGCGTCTACGAGCAGTACTTC; cdr3_aa: CASSGASAGVYEQYF; j_call: TRBJ2-7; d_call: -; clone_size: -; v_call: TRBV6-2/TRBV6-3; cdr3_length: 15
cdr3_nt: TGCGCCAGCAGCGAACCTGACAGGGTACTAGAGACCCAGTACTTC; cdr3_aa: CASSEPDRVLETQYF; j_call: TRBJ2-5; d_call: TRBD1; clone_size: few; v_call: TRBV5-1; cdr3_length: 15
cdr3_nt: TGTGCCAGCAGCGGGGTGGACAGACTCGGGACTAGCGAGTACAATGAGCAGTTCTTC; cdr3_aa: CASSGVDRLGTSEYNEQFF; j_call: TRBJ2-1; d_call: TRBD2; clone_size: -; v_call: TRBV5-8; cdr3_length: 19
cdr3_nt: TGTGCCATCAGTGAGGGGCTAGCGGGAGTAGAGACCCAGTACTTC; cdr3_aa: CAISEGLAGVETQYF; j_call: TRBJ2-5; d_call: TRBD2; clone_size: -; v_call: TRBV10-3; cdr3_length: 15
cdr3_nt: TGTGCCAGCAGCCAGGGGACATTGGAAAAACTGTTTTTT; cdr3_aa: CASSQGTLEKLFF; j_call: TRBJ1-4; d_call: -; clone_size: -; v_call: TRBV7-2; cdr3_length: 13
cdr3_nt: TGTGCCAGCTCCAAAAACAGGGGATCTAGCACAGATACGCAGTATTTT; cdr3_aa: CASSKNRGSSTDTQYF; j_call: TRBJ2-3; d_call: TRBD1; clone_size: -; v_call: TRBV18; cdr3_length: 16